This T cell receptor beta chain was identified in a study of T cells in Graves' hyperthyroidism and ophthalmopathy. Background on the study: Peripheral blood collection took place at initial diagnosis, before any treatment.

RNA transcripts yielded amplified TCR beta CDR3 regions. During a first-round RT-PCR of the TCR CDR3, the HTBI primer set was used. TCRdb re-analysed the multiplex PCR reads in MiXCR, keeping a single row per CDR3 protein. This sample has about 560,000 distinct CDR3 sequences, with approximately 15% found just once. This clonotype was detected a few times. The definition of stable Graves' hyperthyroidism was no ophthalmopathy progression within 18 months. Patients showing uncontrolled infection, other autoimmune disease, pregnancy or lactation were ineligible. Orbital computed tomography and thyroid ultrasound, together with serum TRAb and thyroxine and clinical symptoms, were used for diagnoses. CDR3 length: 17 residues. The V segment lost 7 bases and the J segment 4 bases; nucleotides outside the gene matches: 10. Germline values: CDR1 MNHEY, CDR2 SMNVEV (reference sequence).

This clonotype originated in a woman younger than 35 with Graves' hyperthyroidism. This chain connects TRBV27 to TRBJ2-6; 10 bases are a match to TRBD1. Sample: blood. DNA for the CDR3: TGTGCCAGCACCGCCGGGACAGGGGTAGCCGGGGCCAACGTCCTGACTTTC. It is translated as CASTAGTGVAGANVLTF.